The clone carrying this TCR beta chain was seen just once. The sample comes from a study of blood T cell repertoires in COVID-19. Study information: Researchers got acute and convalescent COVID-19 samples from the United States, Italy and Spain.

While infection was still active, Seattle patients were enrolled and then followed longitudinally. Study processing details: From reference gene primer amplification, estimates of nucleated cell counts were derived. Data came from immunoSEQ multiplex PCR; TCRdb stores just in-frame clones and leaves some out. V and J calls and clone size are as listed in that table; D and trimming were resolved from the DNA. The sample has over 450,000 clones, about 89% seen once; the top ten hold about 8.2%. The sequenced sample consisted of peripheral blood. The receptor was derived from a woman aged 50 to 60 with COVID-19, enrolled during active disease.

The CDR3 loop reads CASSYGHTSEQYF. DNA of the CDR3: TGTGCCAGCAGTTACGGGCACACCTCCGAGCAGTACTTC. J is TRBJ2-7 and V is TRBV6-5, with no clear D. Germline assignment: CDR1 MNHEY and CDR2 SVGAGI. V shed 2 bases and J shed 6 bases, with 11 bases lying between them. This CDR3 has 13 amino acids.